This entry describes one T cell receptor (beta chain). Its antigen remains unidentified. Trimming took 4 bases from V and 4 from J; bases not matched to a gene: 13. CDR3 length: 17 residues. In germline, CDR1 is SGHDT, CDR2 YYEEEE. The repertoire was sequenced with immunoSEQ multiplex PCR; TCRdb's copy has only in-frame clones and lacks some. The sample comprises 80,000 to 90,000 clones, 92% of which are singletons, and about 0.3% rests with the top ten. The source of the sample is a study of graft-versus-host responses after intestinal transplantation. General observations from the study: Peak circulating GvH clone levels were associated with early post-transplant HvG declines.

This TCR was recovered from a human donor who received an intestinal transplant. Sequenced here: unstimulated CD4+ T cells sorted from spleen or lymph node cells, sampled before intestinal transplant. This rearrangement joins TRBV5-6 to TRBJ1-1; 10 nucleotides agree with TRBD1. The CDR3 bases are TGTGCCAGCAGCCAAATGCAATTGAGGACAGGGGGCACTGAAGCTTTCTTT. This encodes CASSQMQLRTGGTEAFF.